Listed here are 31 T cell receptor beta chains from one sample, sequenced in a study of CD8+ T cells in alopecia areata. Treatment noted: oral pan-JAK inhibitor, 5-10 mg twice daily. As the sequencing template, cDNA was produced by extracting RNA and reverse transcribing it. Sequenced by immunoSEQ multiplex PCR; TCRdb stores in-frame clones only, minus some. The table lists around 150,000 clones, around 82% of them singletons, with 25% in the top ten. This material consisted of CD8+ T cells sorted from blood, taken at week 4, from a patient treated with tofacitinib. The receptor source for this set is a human donor with alopecia areata.

The rearrangement joins TRBV9 to TRBJ1-5; 7 nucleotides line up with TRBD1. Trimming at V came to 1 base and at J to 0 bases, leaving 19 bases not matched to a gene. Germline CDR1 is SGDLS and CDR2 is YYNGEE. The length of the CDR3 is 21 residues. The CDR3 DNA reads TGTGCCAGCAGCGTAATCCCCCCAGGACAGGTCCCAAATATTAGCAATCAGCCCCAGCATTTT. This encodes CASSVIPPGQVPNISNQPQHF.

The chain carries TRBV29-1 and TRBJ2-1; 11 bases map to TRBD1. V lost 0 bases, J lost 8 bases, and 9 bases stayed unmatched. The CDR3 totals 16 residues. The germline V gene has CDR1 SQVTM and CDR2 ANQGSEA. CDR3 in amino acids: CSVEDRRGQGAYEQFF. Written as DNA, the CDR3 is TGCAGCGTTGAAGATCGTAGAGGACAGGGGGCTTATGAGCAGTTCTTC.

The chain couples TRBV15 to TRBJ1-6, with D hard to call. Between the trimmed V and J ends, which lost 3 bases and 5 bases, there was a span of 8 bases. The CDR3 extends over 14 amino acids. The germline CDR1 and CDR2 sequences are LNHNV and YYDKDF (reference sequence). The CDR3 reads CATSRGRNNSPLHF. The CDR3 region has the DNA TGTGCCACCAGCAGGGGCCGTAATAATTCACCCCTCCACTTT.

In its sample, this clone was seen once. The V and J genes are TRBV10-2 and TRBJ2-7, with 10 bases that match TRBD2. V was clipped by 3 bases and J by 4 bases; unmatched bases: 3. The CDR3 totals 14 residues. Germline lookup yields CDR1 WSHSY and CDR2 SAAADI. For the CDR3, the DNA is TGCGCCAGCAGTGAAGCGGGGGGGCGGTACGAGCAGTACTTC. This translates into CASSEAGGRYEQYF.

This chain uses TRBV7-2 with TRBJ2-7; D remains ambiguous. The germline V and J ends were trimmed by 2 bases and 5 bases, with 7 bases remaining between them. This CDR3 is built from 12 residues. Germline CDR1 is SGHTA and CDR2 is FQGNSA. CDR3 nucleotide sequence: TGTGCCAGCAGCTTAAGGGAAGACGAGCAGTACTTC. Its translation is CASSLREDEQYF.

The rearrangement joins TRBV7-6 to TRBJ2-5; unclear D gene. From germline, CDR1 is SGHVS and CDR2 FNYEAQ. The ends were cut back, 2 bases at V and 4 bases at J, with 14 bases in the middle. The CDR3 has 15 residues. The CDR3 loop reads CASSLQGEVGETQYF. CDR3 nucleotide sequence: TGTGCCAGCAGCTTACAAGGAGAAGTTGGAGAGACCCAGTACTTC.

This chain uses TRBV5-1 with TRBJ2-1, with 12 bases identical to TRBD2. J lost 4 bases, V lost 4 bases, and 3 bases had no gene match. The CDR3 runs to 15 residues. Germline loops: CDR1 SGHRS, CDR2 YFSETQ. This chain's CDR3 is CASSPGLAGYNEQFF. The DNA of the CDR3 is TGCGCCAGCAGCCCCGGACTAGCGGGGTACAATGAGCAGTTCTTC.

The V call is TRBV4-3, the J call TRBJ2-1; 7 nucleotides match TRBD2. This CDR3 is built from 17 residues. Germline V lookup: CDR1 LGHNA, CDR2 YSLEER. Germline trimming cut 1 base from V and 0 bases from J; bases unmatched to any gene: 6. This CDR3 is CASSQGERGSSYNEQFF. As DNA, the CDR3 is TGCGCCAGCAGCCAAGGGGAGCGGGGCAGCTCCTACAATGAGCAGTTCTTC.

This chain connects TRBV7-9 to TRBJ2-7; TRBD2 might be the D (6 bases). Germline V gene sequence: CDR1 SEHNR, CDR2 FQNEAQ (reference sequence). There are 13 residues in the CDR3. V gave up 4 bases and J gave up 3 bases, with 10 bases separating them. The CDR3, as DNA: TGTGCCAGCAGCTCGGGACTTAACTACGAGCAGTACTTC. It specifies CASSSGLNYEQYF.

The V and J genes are TRBV29-1 and TRBJ2-1, with 10 bases lining up with TRBD2. The CDR3 covers 16 residues. Germline V gene sequence: CDR1 SQVTM, CDR2 ANQGSEA. The V segment lost 4 bases and the J segment 5 bases; nucleotides outside the gene matches: 11. For the CDR3, the DNA is TGCAGCGTTGGGGACCCCCAGCGGGGGGGACACAATGAGCAGTTCTTC. Its protein is CSVGDPQRGGHNEQFF.

The V and J genes are TRBV29-1 and TRBJ2-1; no clear D. The germline gives CDR1 SQVTM, CDR2 ANQGSEA. Trimming removed 6 bases at V and 4 bases at J, with 4 bases between. This CDR3 is built from 10 residues. CDR3 region: CSVGYNEQFF. Written as DNA, the CDR3 is TGCAGCGTAGGATACAATGAGCAGTTCTTC.

The rearrangement joins TRBV7-9 to TRBJ2-5; TRBD2 matches at 8 bases. CDR3 length: 16 amino acids. Germline CDR1 reads SEHNR; CDR2 reads FQNEAQ (reference sequence). V lost 8 bases, J lost 1 base, and 12 bases stayed unmatched. The CDR3 sequence: CASGDPSGGLQETQYF. CDR3 DNA: TGTGCCAGCGGCGATCCAAGCGGGGGACTCCAAGAGACCCAGTACTTC.

J is TRBJ2-2 and V is TRBV27; D is unclear. This CDR3 spans 13 amino acids. V was pared by 1 base and J by 6 bases, with 6 bases between. CDR1 and CDR2 (germline): MNHEY, SMNVEV (reference sequence). The DNA of the CDR3 is TGTGCCAGCAGTTTATTGGGGTCCGGGGAGCTGTTTTTT. It translates to CASSLLGSGELFF.

The chain uses TRBV18 and TRBJ2-7; weak D call: TRBD1 (5 bases). The CDR3 has 12 amino acids. The V end lost 3 bases, the J end lost 4 bases, and 7 bases lay between the germline ends. Germline loops: CDR1 KGHSH, CDR2 LQKENI. CDR3 bases: TGTGCCAGCTCACCCTACAGGTACGAGCAGTACTTC. It codes for CASSPYRYEQYF.

The gene calls are TRBV5-1 and TRBJ2-5, with D possibly being TRBD1 (5 bases). Trimming left V 1 base short and J 4 bases short, with 11 bases between. The CDR3 is 14 residues long. The germline CDR1 and CDR2 sequences are SGHRS and YFSETQ. CDR3 amino acids: CASSLNLGVETQYF. CDR3 DNA: TGCGCCAGCAGCTTGAACCTAGGGGTAGAGACCCAGTACTTC.

This clone showed up just once. This chain uses TRBV5-1 with TRBJ2-1; 14 nucleotides agree with TRBD2. CDR1 and CDR2 from the germline V gene are SGHRS and YFSETQ. The CDR3 covers 17 residues. V dropped 5 bases and J dropped 3; count of bases not matched to a gene: 7. CDR3 in DNA: TGCGCCAGCAGGCGGACTAGCGGGGGGCCAAACTACAATGAGCAGTTCTTC. Its translation: CASRRTSGGPNYNEQFF.

Written as DNA, the CDR3 is TGTGCCAGCAGCCGGACGGGGGACTTAGAAACCACCGGGGAGCTGTTTTTT. It is translated as CASSRTGDLETTGELFF. The chain links TRBV21-1 to TRBJ2-2; TRBD2 was called by the table and not checked on the DNA. TRBV21-1 is designated a pseudogene. This CDR3 is 17 amino acids long.

This chain connects TRBV5-1 to TRBJ2-3, with D possibly TRBD1 on 7 matching bases. The V end lost 3 bases, the J end lost 2 bases, and 16 bases lay between the germline ends. The germline CDR1 and CDR2 sequences are SGHRS and YFSETQ. The CDR3 has 16 residues. The CDR3 here is CASSWRGQGPTDTQYF. CDR3 nucleotide sequence: TGCGCCAGCAGCTGGAGGGGGCAGGGACCCACAGATACGCAGTATTTT.

This clone occurred once. J is TRBJ2-3 and V is TRBV20-1; D gene unclear. V lost 6 bases to trimming and J lost 2 bases, with 6 bases between them. This CDR3 is built from 11 residues. From germline, CDR1 is DFQATT and CDR2 SNEGSKA (reference sequence). Here the CDR3 reads CSAPFTDTQYF. The CDR3 DNA follows: TGCAGTGCCCCATTCACAGATACGCAGTATTTT.

CDR3: CAISDPSQGMPEAFF. DNA of the CDR3: TGTGCCATCAGCGATCCTTCCCAGGGAATGCCTGAAGCTTTCTTT. The chain employs TRBV10-3 and TRBJ1-1; D is perhaps TRBD1 (5 bases). V shed 6 bases and J shed 6 bases, with 20 bases lying between them. This CDR3 is 15 amino acids long. Germline CDR1 ENHRY, CDR2 SYGVKD.

V gene TRBV6-5 combines with J gene TRBJ2-3; unclear D gene. CDR3 length: 14 amino acids. Trimming removed 6 bases from V and 2 bases from J, with 12 bases in between. Germline V lookup: CDR1 MNHEY, CDR2 SVGAGI. The CDR3 is CASSSDGPTDTQYF. CDR3 DNA sequence: TGTGCCAGCAGCTCCGATGGGCCCACAGATACGCAGTATTTT.

The chain recombines TRBV9 with TRBJ1-1, with D unclear. This CDR3 region has 16 residues. Trimming shortened V by 4 bases and J by 0 bases, and 16 bases separated the two germline ends. The germline V gene has CDR1 SGDLS and CDR2 YYNGEE. CDR3 bases: TGTGCCAGCAGCCCCCAGACGGGAACGATGAACACTGAAGCTTTCTTT. Its protein product is CASSPQTGTMNTEAFF.

The chain couples TRBV29-1 to TRBJ1-3, with D perhaps matching TRBD1 (6 bases). V shed 4 bases and J shed 4 bases, with 8 bases lying between them. The CDR3 runs to 12 residues. The germline gives CDR1 SQVTM, CDR2 ANQGSEA. CDR3 protein: CSVAGGGNTIYF. The DNA of the CDR3 is TGCAGCGTTGCGGGGGGCGGAAACACCATATATTTT.

The rearrangement joins TRBV5-6 to TRBJ1-1, with D perhaps matching TRBD1 (6 bases). V was cut by 3 bases and J by 5 bases, with 17 bases left in between. The CDR3 consists of 15 residues. Per the germline V gene, CDR1 is SGHDT and CDR2 is YYEEEE. The CDR3 DNA reads as TGTGCCAGCAGCTATGAGATAGGACAGAGTACTGAAGCTTTCTTT. Translating it yields CASSYEIGQSTEAFF. Full variable domain (missing parts from reference TRBV5-6 and TRBJ1-1): DAGVTQSPTHLIKTRGQQVTLRCSPKSGHDTVSWYQQALGQGPQFIFQYYEEEERQRGNFPDRFSGHQFPNYSSELNVNALLLGDSALYLCASSYEIGQSTEAFFGQGTRLTVV.

The chain is built from TRBV5-1 and TRBJ2-7; TRBD2 aligns across 10 bases. J was trimmed by 4 bases and V by 1 base; bases with no gene match: 11. Germline CDR1 and CDR2: SGHRS and YFSETQ. The CDR3 length is 17 residues. The CDR3 DNA is TGCGCCAGCAGCTTGCCTAGCGGGGGAACTACATCGTACGAGCAGTACTTC. As protein: CASSLPSGGTTSYEQYF. Together with reference TRBV5-1 and TRBJ2-7, the CDR3 gives the full variable domain: KAGVTQTPRYLIKTRGQQVTLSCSPISGHRSVSWYQQTPGQGLQFLFEYFSETQRNKGNFPGRFSGRQFSNSRSEMNVSTLELGDSALYLCASSLPSGGTTSYEQYFGPGTRLTVT.

The chain employs TRBV5-1 and TRBJ1-1, with 12 bases matching TRBD1. The CDR3 runs 20 residues. The germline CDR1 and CDR2 sequences are SGHRS and YFSETQ. J lost 3 bases, V lost 0 bases, and 15 bases had no gene match. The CDR3 loop reads CASSLAGTGGGIWEDTEAFF. Here the CDR3 DNA reads TGCGCCAGCAGCTTGGCCGGGACAGGGGGCGGAATATGGGAAGACACTGAAGCTTTCTTT.

This chain uses TRBV21-1 with TRBJ2-3; no check of the table's D call, TRBD1, against the DNA was made. TRBV21-1 has pseudogene status. The CDR3 runs to 17 residues. CDR3 sequence (DNA): TGTGCCAGCAGCAAAGGGAGGACAGGGAGCCCCACAGATACGCAGTATTTT. Translating it yields CASSKGRTGSPTDTQYF.

This rearrangement joins TRBV29-1 to TRBJ2-1, with 7 nucleotides matching TRBD2. V trimming: 4 bases; J trimming: 2 bases; junction bases outside the gene matches: 5. The germline V gene has CDR1 SQVTM and CDR2 ANQGSEA. The CDR3 is made up of 14 amino acids. CDR3 sequence: CSVVLAGAYNEQFF. CDR3 coding DNA: TGCAGCGTTGTTTTGGCGGGGGCCTACAATGAGCAGTTCTTC.

The chain couples TRBV7-9 to TRBJ1-1; D is uncertain. The CDR3 has 15 residues. Trimming removed 0 bases from V and 4 bases from J, with 12 bases in between. CDR1 and CDR2 from the germline V gene are SEHNR and FQNEAQ (reference sequence). As DNA, the CDR3 is TGTGCCAGCAGCTTAGCGCACGGGGTGCGCACTGAAGCTTTCTTT. It translates to CASSLAHGVRTEAFF.

This clone has a single count. The rearrangement uses TRBV4-1 and TRBJ2-5; 8 bases fit TRBD2. The CDR3 contains 15 residues. V shed 0 bases, J shed 4 bases, and the junction held 4 bases outside the gene matches. Germline V lookup: CDR1 MGHRA, CDR2 YSYEKL. The CDR3 DNA reads as TGCGCCAGCAGCCAAGAAGGGACTAGAGGAGAGACCCAGTACTTC. The encoded protein is CASSQEGTRGETQYF.

The chain recombines TRBV2 with TRBJ1-5; D gene ambiguous. CDR3 size: 13 residues. Germline CDR1 reads SNHLY; CDR2 reads FYNNEI. V lost 5 bases, J lost 4 bases, and 9 bases lay in between. CDR3 bases: TGTGCCAGCAGTAGGTGGGGTAATCAGCCCCAGCATTTT. Translation: CASSRWGNQPQHF.